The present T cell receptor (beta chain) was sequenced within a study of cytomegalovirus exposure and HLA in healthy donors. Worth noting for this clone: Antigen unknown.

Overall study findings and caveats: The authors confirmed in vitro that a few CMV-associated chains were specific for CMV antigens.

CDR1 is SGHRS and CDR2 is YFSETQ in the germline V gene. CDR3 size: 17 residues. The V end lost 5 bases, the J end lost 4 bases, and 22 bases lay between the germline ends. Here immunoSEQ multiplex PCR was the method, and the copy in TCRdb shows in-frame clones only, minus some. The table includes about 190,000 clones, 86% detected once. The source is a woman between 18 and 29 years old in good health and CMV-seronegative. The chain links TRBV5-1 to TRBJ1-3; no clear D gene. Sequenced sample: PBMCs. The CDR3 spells CASSPGPSGLNGNTIYF. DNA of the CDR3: TGCGCCAGCAGTCCCGGCCCCTCGGGTCTGAACGGAAACACCATATATTTT.